This T cell receptor (beta chain) was retrieved from a study of blood T cell repertoires in COVID-19 (dated by TCRdb to 2018 to 2020). Study-wide context: Samples covering the acute and convalescent phases of COVID-19 were provided by collaborators in the United States, Italy and Spain. The prospective study material was composed of cDNA or gDNA derived from T cells, B-cell-depleted T cells, or PBMCs. Subjects who had been exposed to COVID-19, were actively infected with it, or had recovered from it provided the deeply sampled blood TCRbeta repertoires that made up the dataset. The repertoires were released in a freely available public database intended as a resource for research on the immune response to SARS-CoV-2. Samples were obtained from the ongoing ImmuneRACE study (first 160 participants) and from some 1,200 subjects provided by 6 global collaborators. Nearly every sample came with metadata listing a de-identified subject ID, COVID-19 status, age in years and sex. Where HLA class I and class II types were available, the types were taken from metadata supplied by the sample provider, not from assay-based typing.

TCRbeta CDR3 regions were amplified from genomic DNA using the immunoSEQ Assay, a bias-controlled multiplex PCR. Turning to the authors' computational methods: The number of nucleated cells in each sample was estimated from the amplification of reference gene primers within the assay. Sequence reads were collapsed and filtered to measure the absolute abundance of every unique TCRbeta CDR3 rearrangement. For each sample, productive Simpson clonality was calculated as the square root of Simpson's diversity index over productive rearrangements. TCRdb provides this immuneACCESS table in a form limited to in-frame rearrangements. Some clones are lacking; in checked studies, under half of them reflect an unresolved V gene, and why the rest are absent is not known. The DNA gave D and trimming, while V, J and clone size come from that table. In all, the sample holds hundreds of thousands of clones, and around nine tenths of those were seen once. The top ten constitute 3.5% to 5% of the sample.

Participants in the prospective study were aged about 18 to 89 years, lived in about two dozen United States geographic areas, and enrolled through a virtual design. In the prospective study, cohorts were assigned on the basis of participant-reported clinical history obtained from a screening survey and a study questionnaire. For ImmuneRACE Cohort 3, a participant was defined as recovered based on two consecutive negative NP/OP PCR tests, clearance by a healthcare professional, or resolution of symptoms. In the prospective study, mobile phlebotomists collected whole blood, serum and a nasopharyngeal or oropharyngeal swab from each participant. Participants in the prospective study had the option to provide additional blood draws and questionnaires over an approximately 2-month period. Prospective study blood samples were shipped either frozen or at room temperature before DNA extraction. Trimming at the junction amounts to 3 bases on V and 5 bases on J, and the germline ends lie 12 bases apart. CDR1 and CDR2, per the germline V gene, are SGHRS and YFSETQ. From its cysteine to its phenylalanine, the CDR3 spans 14 amino acids. The sequence is cut down to CDR3 DNA, 42 bases in frame from base 1.

The full study reports these points: Clinical and demographic metadata were provided uncurated, with the amount varying by source and participant.

To note about this clone: This clone's antigen is unknown. Base quality data are lacking; no much larger clone is found one base away.

The sequence joins TRBV5-1 to TRBJ2-1; 5 matching bases give a weak D call of TRBD1. The sequenced material came from PBMCs or T cells enriched from blood (not recorded which). This sequence originates from a woman under 40 who had recovered from COVID-19. The DNA sequence is TGCGCCAGCAGCTCCTCGACAGAGAACAATGAGCAGTTCTTC. It specifies CASSSSTENNEQFF.